This TCR beta chain was sequenced in a study of OX40 agonist ivuxolimab in advanced cancers. Method: immunoSEQ multiplex PCR; TCRdb's copy keeps in-frame clones and lacks some. This table has fewer than 25,000 clones, approximately 78% appearing once. Looked up from germline, CDR1 is SGHRS and CDR2 is YFSETQ. The germline V and J ends were trimmed by 2 bases and 0 bases, with 8 bases remaining between them. This CDR3 has 14 amino acids. This material consisted of CD4+ or CD8+ T cells sorted from blood, taken in a trial of the OX40 agonist ivuxolimab. The rearrangement links TRBV5-1 to TRBJ1-1, with D possibly matching TRBD1 (6 bases). This clonotype originated in an adult with an advanced solid tumor such as melanoma, head and neck, liver or kidney cancer. The CDR3 DNA sequence: TGCGCCAGCAGCTTCGAGGGGGTGAACACTGAAGCTTTCTTT. It specifies CASSFEGVNTEAFF.